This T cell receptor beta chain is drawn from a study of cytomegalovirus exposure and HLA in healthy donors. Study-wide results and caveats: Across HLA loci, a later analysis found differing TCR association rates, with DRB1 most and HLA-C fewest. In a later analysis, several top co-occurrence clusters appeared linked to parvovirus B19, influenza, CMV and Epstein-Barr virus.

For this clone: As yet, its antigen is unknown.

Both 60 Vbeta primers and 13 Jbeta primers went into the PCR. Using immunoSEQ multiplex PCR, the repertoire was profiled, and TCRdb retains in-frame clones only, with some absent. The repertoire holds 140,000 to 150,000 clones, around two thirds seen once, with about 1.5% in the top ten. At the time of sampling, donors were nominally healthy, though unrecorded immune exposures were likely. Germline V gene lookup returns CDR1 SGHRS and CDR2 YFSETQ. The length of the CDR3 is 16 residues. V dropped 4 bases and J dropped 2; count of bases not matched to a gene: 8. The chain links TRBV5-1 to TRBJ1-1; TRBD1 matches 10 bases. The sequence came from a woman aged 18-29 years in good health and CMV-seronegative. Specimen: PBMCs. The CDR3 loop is CASSLTGTGVNTEAFF. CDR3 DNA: TGCGCCAGCAGCCTAACCGGGACAGGGGTCAACACTGAAGCTTTCTTT.